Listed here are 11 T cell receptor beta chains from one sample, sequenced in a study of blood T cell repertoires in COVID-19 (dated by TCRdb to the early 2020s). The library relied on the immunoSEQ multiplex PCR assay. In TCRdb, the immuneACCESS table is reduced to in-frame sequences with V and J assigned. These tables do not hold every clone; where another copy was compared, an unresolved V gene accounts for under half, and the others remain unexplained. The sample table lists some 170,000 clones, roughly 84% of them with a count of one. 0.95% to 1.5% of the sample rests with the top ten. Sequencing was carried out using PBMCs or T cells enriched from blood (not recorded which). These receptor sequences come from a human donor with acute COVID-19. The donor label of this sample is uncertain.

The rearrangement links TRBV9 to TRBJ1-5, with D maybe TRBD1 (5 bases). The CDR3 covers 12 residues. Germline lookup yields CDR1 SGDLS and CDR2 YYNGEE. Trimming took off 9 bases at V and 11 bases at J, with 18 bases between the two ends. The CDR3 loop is CAISGGTRAQHF. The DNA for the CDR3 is TGTGCCATCTCGGGGGGTACTCGGGCCCAGCATTTT. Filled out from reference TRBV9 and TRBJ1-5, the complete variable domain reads DSGVTQTPKHLITATGQRVTLRCSPRSGDLSVYWYQQSLDQGLQFLIQYYNGEERAKGNILERFSAQQFPDLHSELNLSSLELGDSALYFCAISGGTRAQHFGDGTRLSIL.

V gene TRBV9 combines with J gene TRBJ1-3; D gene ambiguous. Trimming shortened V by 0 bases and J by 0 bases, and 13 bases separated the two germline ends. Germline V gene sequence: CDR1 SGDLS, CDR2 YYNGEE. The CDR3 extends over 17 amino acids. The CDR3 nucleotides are TGTGCCAGCAGCGTAGTGTCAGTGCCGCACTCTGGAAACACCATATATTTT. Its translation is CASSVVSVPHSGNTIYF. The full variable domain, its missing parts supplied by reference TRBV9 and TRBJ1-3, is DSGVTQTPKHLITATGQRVTLRCSPRSGDLSVYWYQQSLDQGLQFLIQYYNGEERAKGNILERFSAQQFPDLHSELNLSSLELGDSALYFCASSVVSVPHSGNTIYFGEGSWLTVV.

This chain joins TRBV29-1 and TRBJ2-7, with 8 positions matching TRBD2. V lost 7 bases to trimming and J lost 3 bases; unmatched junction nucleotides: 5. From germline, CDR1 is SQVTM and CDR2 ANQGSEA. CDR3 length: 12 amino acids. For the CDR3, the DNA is TGCAGCGCAAGCGGGGGCGACTACGAGCAGTACTTC. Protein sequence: CSASGGDYEQYF.

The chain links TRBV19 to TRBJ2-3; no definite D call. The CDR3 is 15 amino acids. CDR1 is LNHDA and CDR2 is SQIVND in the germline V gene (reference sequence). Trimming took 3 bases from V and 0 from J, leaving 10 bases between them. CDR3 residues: CASSMGTSSTDTQYF. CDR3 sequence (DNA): TGTGCCAGTAGTATGGGCACCTCTAGCACAGATACGCAGTATTTT.

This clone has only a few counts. The CDR3 DNA reads TGTGCCAGCAGCGGGGAGGGTTTGTGGGGGGCAAGGAATGAGCAGTTCTTC. It yields the protein CASSGEGLWGARNEQFF. The chain recombines TRBV2 with TRBJ2-1, with a tentative D call TRBD2 (7 bases). The ends were cut back, 6 bases at V and 7 bases at J, with 25 bases in the middle. CDR3 size: 17 residues. Germline CDR1 and CDR2: SNHLY and FYNNEI.

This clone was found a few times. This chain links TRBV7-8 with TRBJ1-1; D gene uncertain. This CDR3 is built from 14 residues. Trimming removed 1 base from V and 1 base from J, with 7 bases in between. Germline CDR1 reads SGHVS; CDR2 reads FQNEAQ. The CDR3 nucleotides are TGTGCCAGCAGCTTAGTCGCAGGGAACACTGAAGCTTTCTTT. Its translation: CASSLVAGNTEAFF.

CDR3 loop: CASSVGGHLTDTQYF. The CDR3 DNA is TGTGCCAGCAGCGTAGGAGGACACCTCACAGATACGCAGTATTTT. This sequence joins TRBV9 and TRBJ2-3; D might be TRBD1 (5 bases). The CDR3 has 15 residues. Germline-derived CDR1 and CDR2 are SGDLS and YYNGEE. Trimming shortened V by 0 bases and J by 2 bases, and 10 bases separated the two germline ends.

CDR3 sequence reads: CASSGMNQPQHF. The CDR3 nucleotides are TGTGCCTCTTCAGGGATGAATCAGCCCCAGCATTTT. The chain is built from TRBV30 and TRBJ1-5; D may be TRBD1 (5 bases). The CDR3 spans 12 residues. Germline V gene lookup returns CDR1 GTSNPN and CDR2 SVGIG (reference sequence). Deletions cut 7 bases from V and 4 bases from J, with 11 bases between.

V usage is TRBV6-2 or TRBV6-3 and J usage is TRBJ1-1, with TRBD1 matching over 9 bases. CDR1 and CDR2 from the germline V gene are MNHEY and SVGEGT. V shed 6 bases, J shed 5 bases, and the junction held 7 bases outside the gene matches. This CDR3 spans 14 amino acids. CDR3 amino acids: CASSTTGGRTEAFF. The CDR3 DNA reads TGTGCCAGCAGCACGACAGGGGGTCGGACTGAAGCTTTCTTT.

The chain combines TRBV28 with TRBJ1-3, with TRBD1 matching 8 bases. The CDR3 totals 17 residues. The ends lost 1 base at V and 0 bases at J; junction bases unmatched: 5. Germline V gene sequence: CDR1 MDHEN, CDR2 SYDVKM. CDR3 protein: CASSLFTGGLSGNTIYF. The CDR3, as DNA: TGTGCCAGCAGTTTATTTACAGGGGGTCTCTCTGGAAACACCATATATTTT.

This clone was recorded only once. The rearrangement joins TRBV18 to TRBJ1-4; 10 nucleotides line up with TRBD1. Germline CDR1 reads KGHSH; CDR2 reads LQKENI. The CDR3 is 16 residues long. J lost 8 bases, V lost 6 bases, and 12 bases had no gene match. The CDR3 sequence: CASSGSNGDRGEKLFF. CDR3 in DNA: TGTGCCAGCTCGGGATCTAACGGGGACAGGGGAGAAAAACTGTTTTTT.